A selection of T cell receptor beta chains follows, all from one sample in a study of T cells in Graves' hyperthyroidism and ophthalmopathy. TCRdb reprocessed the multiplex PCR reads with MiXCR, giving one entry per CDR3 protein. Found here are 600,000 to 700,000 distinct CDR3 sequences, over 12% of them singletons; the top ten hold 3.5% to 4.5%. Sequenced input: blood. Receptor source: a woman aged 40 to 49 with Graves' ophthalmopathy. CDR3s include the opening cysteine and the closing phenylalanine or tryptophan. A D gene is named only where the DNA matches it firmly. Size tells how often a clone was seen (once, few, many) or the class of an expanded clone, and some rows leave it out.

TGCAGTGCTAGAGAGCCTCGGACAGATACGCAGTATTTT CSAREPRTDTQYF TRBV20-1 few TRBJ2-3 .
TGCAGTGCTACTACCCCGGGACAGGGGGCGTACGAGCAGTACTTC CSATTPGQGAYEQYF TRBV20-1 many TRBJ2-7 TRBD1
TGTGCCTGGAGTGAAGGACACAGCAATCAGCCCCAGCATTTT CAWSEGHSNQPQHF TRBV30 many TRBJ1-5 .
TGTGCCAGCAGCCCGGAGACTAGCGGTTCAGGGACCCAGTACTTC CASSPETSGSGTQYF TRBV12-3/TRBV12-4 . TRBJ2-5 TRBD2
TGTGCCAGCAGCCTACTACAGGGTCAGCCCCAGCATTTT CASSLLQGQPQHF TRBV7-2 many TRBJ1-5 .
TGTGCCAGTAGTACCCGGACAGGGGTCGAGACCACTGAAGCTTTCTTT CASSTRTGVETTEAFF TRBV19 . TRBJ1-1 TRBD1
TGTGCCAGCAGTTTTCAAGGGCGAGACATTCAGTACTTC CASSFQGRDIQYF TRBV27 few TRBJ2-4 .
TGTGCCAGCAGAGCGACAGGGGGCACTGAAGCTTTCTTT CASRATGGTEAFF TRBV12-3/TRBV12-4 many TRBJ1-1 TRBD1
TGTGCCAGCAGTGAAGTTGGGACAGGTGATGGCTACACCTTC CASSEVGTGDGYTF TRBV2 few TRBJ1-2 TRBD1
TGTGCCAGCAGTTACCCAGCAGCCGGCACCGGGGAGCTGTTTTTT CASSYPAAGTGELFF TRBV6-5 many TRBJ2-2 .
TGTGCCAGCAGCGTAGATCCGACAGGGGGGACTGAAGCTTTCTTT CASSVDPTGGTEAFF TRBV9 many TRBJ1-1 TRBD1
TGCAGTGCTAGAGATTGGGCTAGCGAGAAAGACTACGAGCAGTACTTC CSARDWASEKDYEQYF TRBV20-1 many TRBJ2-7 .
TGTGCCAGCAGTTTCAGAGACAGGAGCTACGAGCAGTACTTC CASSFRDRSYEQYF TRBV12-3/TRBV12-4 . TRBJ2-7 .
TGTGCCAGCAGTCCGACTGACTCTGGAAACACCATATATTTT CASSPTDSGNTIYF TRBV6-5 many TRBJ1-3 .
TGTGCCAGCAGCCAAGAGGGGGCGGGGAGCTCCTACGAGCAGTACTTC CASSQEGAGSSYEQYF TRBV3-1 . TRBJ2-7 .
TGTGCCAGCAGATTCGGGGGCGGGGTCACTGAAGCTTTCTTT CASRFGGGVTEAFF TRBV7-2 . TRBJ1-1 .
TGTGCCAGCAGTTTATTAGCAGGGGGATATGGCTACACCTTC CASSLLAGGYGYTF TRBV28 many TRBJ1-2 TRBD1
TGTGCCAGCAGCCGTGACAGGTTCTACGAGCAGTACTTC CASSRDRFYEQYF TRBV11-2 many TRBJ2-7 .
TGTGCCAGCAGCTTACAAACAGCCCATGGCTACACCTTC CASSLQTAHGYTF TRBV7-8 many TRBJ1-2 .
TGTGCCAGCAGTTCTCCGACTAGCGGGAGGGATCTCCAAGAGACCCAGTACTTC CASSSPTSGRDLQETQYF TRBV27 . TRBJ2-5 TRBD2
TGTGCCAGCAGTGAAGGGACAGGGATAGAGCAGTACTTC CASSEGTGIEQYF TRBV2 many TRBJ2-7 TRBD1
TGTGCCAGCAGCTTAGGGGTGGGACAGGGCCTCTACGAGCAGTACTTC CASSLGVGQGLYEQYF TRBV11-2 . TRBJ2-7 TRBD1
TGCGCCAGCAGCCCCATTGGAGGGGAGAGCAATCAGCCCCAGCATTTT CASSPIGGESNQPQHF TRBV5-1 . TRBJ1-5 .
TGCGCCAGCAGCACGACAGGGGAGAGTGGCACTGAAGCTTTCTTT CASSTTGESGTEAFF TRBV5-1 few TRBJ1-1 TRBD1
TGCGCCAGCAGCCAAGTTGGGAGCCCCAGCGAGCAGTACTTC CASSQVGSPSEQYF TRBV4-3 few TRBJ2-7 .
TGTGCCAGCAGCTCCCGAGAACGAGCCGCAGATGGCTACACCTTC CASSSRERAADGYTF TRBV7-2 many TRBJ1-2 .
TGTGCCAGCGCTGGACAGGGAGGGGTCGCCGAGCAGTACTTC CASAGQGGVAEQYF TRBV6-2/TRBV6-3 . TRBJ2-7 .
TGTGCCAGCAGTCGGGTGAACACTGAAGCTTTCTTT CASSRVNTEAFF TRBV19 many TRBJ1-1 .
TGTGCCAGCAGCCAAGATTCGGTCCTTCAAGAGACCCAGTACTTC CASSQDSVLQETQYF TRBV14 . TRBJ2-5 .
TGTGCCAGCAGTTCGGGACAGGGGGTCGGGGAGCTGTTTTTT CASSSGQGVGELFF TRBV28 many TRBJ2-2 TRBD1
TGTGCCTGCGCTCCACAGGGGGCGATGCGGTATGGCTACACCTTC CACAPQGAMRYGYTF TRBV30 many TRBJ1-2 TRBD1
TGTGCCAGCATGGGGACAGGGGGGCGCGAGCAGTACTTC CASMGTGGREQYF TRBV6-1 many TRBJ2-7 TRBD1
TGTGCCAGCAGCCCGGGACCTAGGGTGAACACTGAAGCTTTCTTT CASSPGPRVNTEAFF TRBV7-9 many TRBJ1-1 .
TGTGCCAGCAGCTCCCACAATCAGCCCCAGCATTTT CASSSHNQPQHF TRBV6-1 . TRBJ1-5 .
TGTGCCTGGAGAGCGGCGGGTAGGGGTCAGCCCCAGCATTTT CAWRAAGRGQPQHF TRBV30 many TRBJ1-5 .
TGTGCCAGCAGCTCCATCGACGGATATAATTCACCCCTCCACTTT CASSSIDGYNSPLHF TRBV11-1 many TRBJ1-6 .
TGTGCCAGCAGCTTATCTCCGGGACGCGGGCAAGAGACCCAGTACTTC CASSLSPGRGQETQYF TRBV7-2 many TRBJ2-5 .
TGTGCCAGCAGTTTATCCATCCGGCCGGCTAACTATGGCTACACCTTC CASSLSIRPANYGYTF TRBV28 many TRBJ1-2 .
TGTGCCAGCAGTTCCGTTAGGGCGGCCAAAAACATTCAGTACTTC CASSSVRAAKNIQYF TRBV27 few TRBJ2-4 .
TGTGCCAGCAGTCCCAGGGCAGGGGGCTTGAGTCAGCAGTACTTC CASSPRAGGLSQQYF TRBV27 few TRBJ2-7 TRBD1
TGTGCCAGCAGCCTAGGGAGAAACAGGGGCCAAGAGACCCAGTACTTC CASSLGRNRGQETQYF TRBV7-2 . TRBJ2-5 TRBD1
TGTGCCAGCAGCCTATATCTGACAGGGGGCTCTGGAAACACCATATATTTT CASSLYLTGGSGNTIYF TRBV11-2 . TRBJ1-3 TRBD1
TGTGCCAGCACGTTGACTCAACAAGAGACCCAGTACTTC CASTLTQQETQYF TRBV6-2/TRBV6-3 many TRBJ2-5 .
TGCAGTGCTCCTACAGGGGTCAATCAGCCCCAGCATTTT CSAPTGVNQPQHF TRBV20-1 many TRBJ1-5 TRBD1
TGTGCCAGCAGGGACACCCCGAGGGAGACCCAGTACTTC CASRDTPRETQYF TRBV6-2/TRBV6-3 many TRBJ2-5 .
TGTGCCAGCAGCCCCGCCGGCAGGGGCGGTGAAGCTTTCTTT CASSPAGRGGEAFF TRBV7-6 many TRBJ1-1 .
TGTGCCAGCTCACCAGTAGCGAGCGGGGGACAAGAGACCCAGTACTTC CASSPVASGGQETQYF TRBV18 few TRBJ2-5 TRBD2
TGTGCCAGCAGTTTAAGATCAGGAAATCAGCCCCAGCATTTT CASSLRSGNQPQHF TRBV12-3/TRBV12-4 many TRBJ1-5 .
TGTGCCATCGGGGAGGGCGAACTCCAAGAGACCCAGTACTTC CAIGEGELQETQYF TRBV10-3 . TRBJ2-5 TRBD2
TGTGCCAGCAGCTTAGGGGGCGGGAGATACGAGCAGTTCTTC CASSLGGGRYEQFF TRBV11-2 . TRBJ2-1 TRBD2
TGTGCCAGCAGTTACTCGGGACGGACTTACATGAACACTGAAGCTTTCTTT CASSYSGRTYMNTEAFF TRBV6-5 . TRBJ1-1 .
TGCGCCAGCAGCCAAGATGGGGGGGGCAACTATGGCTACACCTTC CASSQDGGGNYGYTF TRBV4-3 many TRBJ1-2 .
TGTGCCAGCAGTCGGGGGGCTTCGGGGCAGCCCCAGCATTTT CASSRGASGQPQHF TRBV6-1 . TRBJ1-5 .